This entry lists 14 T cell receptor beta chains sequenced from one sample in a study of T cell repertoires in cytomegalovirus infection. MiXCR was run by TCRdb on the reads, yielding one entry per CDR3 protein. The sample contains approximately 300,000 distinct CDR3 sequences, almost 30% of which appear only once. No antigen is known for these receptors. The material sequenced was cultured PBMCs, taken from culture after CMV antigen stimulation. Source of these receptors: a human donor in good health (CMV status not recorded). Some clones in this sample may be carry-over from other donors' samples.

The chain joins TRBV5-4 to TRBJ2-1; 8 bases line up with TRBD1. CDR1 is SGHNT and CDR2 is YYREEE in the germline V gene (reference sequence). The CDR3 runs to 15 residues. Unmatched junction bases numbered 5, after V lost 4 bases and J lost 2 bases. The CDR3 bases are TGTGCCAGCAGCACTAGACAGGGGCCCTACAATGAGCAGTTCTTC. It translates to CASSTRQGPYNEQFF.

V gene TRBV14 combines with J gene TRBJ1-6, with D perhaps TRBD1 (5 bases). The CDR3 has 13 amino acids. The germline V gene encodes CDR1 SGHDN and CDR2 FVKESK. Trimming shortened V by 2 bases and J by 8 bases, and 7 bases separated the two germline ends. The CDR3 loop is CASSQSRDSPLHF. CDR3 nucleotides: TGTGCCAGCAGCCAAAGCAGGGATTCACCCCTCCACTTT.

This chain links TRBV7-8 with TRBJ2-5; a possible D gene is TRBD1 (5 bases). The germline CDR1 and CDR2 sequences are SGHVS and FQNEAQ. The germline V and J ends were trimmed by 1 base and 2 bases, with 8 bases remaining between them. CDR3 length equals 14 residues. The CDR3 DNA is TGTGCCAGCAGCTTAGACAGGTTACAAGAGACCCAGTACTTC. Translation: CASSLDRLQETQYF.

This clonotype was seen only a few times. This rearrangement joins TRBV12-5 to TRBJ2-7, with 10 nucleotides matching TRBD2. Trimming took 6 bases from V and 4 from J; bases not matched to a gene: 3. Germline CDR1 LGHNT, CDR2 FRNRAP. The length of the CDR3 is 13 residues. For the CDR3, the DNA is TGTGCTAGTGGCCCGGGACTAGCGTACGAGCAGTACTTC. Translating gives CASGPGLAYEQYF.

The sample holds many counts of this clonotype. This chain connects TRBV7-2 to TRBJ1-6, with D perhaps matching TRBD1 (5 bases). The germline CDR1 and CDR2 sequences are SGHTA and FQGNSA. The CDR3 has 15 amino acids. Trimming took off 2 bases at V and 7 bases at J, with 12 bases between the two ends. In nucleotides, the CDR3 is TGTGCCAGCAGCTTACTCTCGGCAGGGAATTCACCCCTCCACTTT. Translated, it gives CASSLLSAGNSPLHF. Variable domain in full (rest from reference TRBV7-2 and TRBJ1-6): GAGVSQSPSNKVTEKGKDVELRCDPISGHTALYWYRQSLGQGLEFLIYFQGNSAPDKSGLPSDRFSAERTGGSVSTLTIQRTQQEDSAVYLCASSLLSAGNSPLHFGNGTRLTVT.

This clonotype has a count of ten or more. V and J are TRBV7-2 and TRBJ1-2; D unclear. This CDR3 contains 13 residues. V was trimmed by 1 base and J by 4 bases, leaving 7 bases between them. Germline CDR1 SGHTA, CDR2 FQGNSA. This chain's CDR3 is CASSLVASYGYTF. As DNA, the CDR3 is TGTGCCAGCAGCTTAGTCGCTTCCTATGGCTACACCTTC.

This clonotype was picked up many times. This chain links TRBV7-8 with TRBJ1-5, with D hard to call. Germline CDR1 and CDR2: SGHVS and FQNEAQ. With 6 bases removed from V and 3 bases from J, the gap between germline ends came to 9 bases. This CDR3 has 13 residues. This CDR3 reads CASSFQVNQPQHF. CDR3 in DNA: TGTGCCAGCAGTTTCCAGGTCAATCAGCCCCAGCATTTT.

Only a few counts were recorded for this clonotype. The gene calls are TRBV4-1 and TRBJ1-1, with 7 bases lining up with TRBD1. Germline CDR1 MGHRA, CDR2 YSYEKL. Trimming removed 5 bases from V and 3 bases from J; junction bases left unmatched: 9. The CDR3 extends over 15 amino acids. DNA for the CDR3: TGCGCCAGCAGCGCATCCGGGACAGCGTACACTGAAGCTTTCTTT. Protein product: CASSASGTAYTEAFF.

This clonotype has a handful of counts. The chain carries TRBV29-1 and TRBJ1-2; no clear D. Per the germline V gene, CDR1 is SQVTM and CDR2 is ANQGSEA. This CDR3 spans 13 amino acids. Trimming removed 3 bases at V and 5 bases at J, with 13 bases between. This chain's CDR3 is CSVDRKDFYGYTF. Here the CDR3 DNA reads TGCAGCGTTGATCGTAAAGATTTTTATGGCTACACCTTC.

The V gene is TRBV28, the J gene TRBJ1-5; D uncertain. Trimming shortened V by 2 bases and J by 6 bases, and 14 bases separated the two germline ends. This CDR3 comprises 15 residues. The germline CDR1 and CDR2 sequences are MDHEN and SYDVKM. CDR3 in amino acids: CASSLILGSGQPQHF. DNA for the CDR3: TGTGCCAGCAGTTTAATTCTGGGGTCGGGTCAGCCCCAGCATTTT.

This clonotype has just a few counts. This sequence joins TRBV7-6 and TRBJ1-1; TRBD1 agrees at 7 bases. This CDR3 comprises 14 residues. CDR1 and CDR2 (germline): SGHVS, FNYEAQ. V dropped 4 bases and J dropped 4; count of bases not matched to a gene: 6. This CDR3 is CASSSRGGRTEAFF. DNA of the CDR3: TGTGCCAGCAGCTCCAGGGGGGGACGCACTGAAGCTTTCTTT.

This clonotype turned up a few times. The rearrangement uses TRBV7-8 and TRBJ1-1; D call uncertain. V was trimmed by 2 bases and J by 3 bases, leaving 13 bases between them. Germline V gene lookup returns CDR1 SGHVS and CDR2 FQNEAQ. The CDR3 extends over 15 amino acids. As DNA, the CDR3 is TGTGCCAGCAGCTTAAGGTGGCAGGAAGACACTGAAGCTTTCTTT. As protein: CASSLRWQEDTEAFF.

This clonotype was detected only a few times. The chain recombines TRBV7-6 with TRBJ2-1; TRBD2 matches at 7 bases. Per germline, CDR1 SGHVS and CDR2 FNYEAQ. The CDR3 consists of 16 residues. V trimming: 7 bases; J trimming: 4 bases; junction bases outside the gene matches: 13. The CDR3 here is CASTLGSREGYNEQFF. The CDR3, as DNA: TGTGCCAGCACCTTGGGTTCTAGGGAGGGGTACAATGAGCAGTTCTTC.

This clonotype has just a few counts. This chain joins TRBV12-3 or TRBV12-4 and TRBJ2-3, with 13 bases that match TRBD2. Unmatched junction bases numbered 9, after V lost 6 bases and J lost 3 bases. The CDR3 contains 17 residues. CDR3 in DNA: TGTGCCAGCAGCACCCGACTAGCGGGAGGAAGAACAGATACGCAGTATTTT. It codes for CASSTRLAGGRTDTQYF.